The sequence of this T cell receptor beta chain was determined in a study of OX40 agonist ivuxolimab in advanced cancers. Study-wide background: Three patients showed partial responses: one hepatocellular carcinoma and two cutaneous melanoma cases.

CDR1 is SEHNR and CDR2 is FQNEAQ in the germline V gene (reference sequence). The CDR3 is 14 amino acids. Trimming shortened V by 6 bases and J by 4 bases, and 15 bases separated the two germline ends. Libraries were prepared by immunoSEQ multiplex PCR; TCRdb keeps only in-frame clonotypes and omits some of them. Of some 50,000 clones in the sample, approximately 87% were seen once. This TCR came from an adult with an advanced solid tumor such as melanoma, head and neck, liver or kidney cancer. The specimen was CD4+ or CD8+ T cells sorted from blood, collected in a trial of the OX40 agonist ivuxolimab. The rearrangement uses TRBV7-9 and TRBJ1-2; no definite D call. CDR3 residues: CASRYETSGYGYTF. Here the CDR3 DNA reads TGTGCCAGCAGATACGAGACATCTGGCTATGGCTACACCTTC.